The clone carrying this TCR beta chain was recorded at least ten times. Antigen: not known. These data originate in a study of T cells in Graves' hyperthyroidism and ophthalmopathy. Study as a whole: Blood from the periphery was taken at initial diagnosis, before any treatment. Study-wide results and caveats: For ophthalmopathy, model prediction preceded onset by a median about 6 months.

Patients were excluded because of uncontrolled infection, other autoimmune disease, pregnancy or lactation. Cells are PBMCs isolated from about 10 ml of fresh blood. The CDR3 is 15 residues long. V dropped 3 bases and J dropped 2 bases, with 13 bases sitting between them. Authors of the study amplified TCR beta CDR3 regions from RNA transcripts. A first-round RT-PCR of the TCR CDR3 used the HTBI primer set. TCRdb itself ran the multiplex PCR reads through MiXCR, one entry per CDR3 protein. The sample carries a few hundred thousand distinct CDR3 sequences, roughly a sixth recorded once. This sequence originates from a woman under 40 with Graves' ophthalmopathy. Sequenced: blood. The gene calls are TRBV12-3 or TRBV12-4 and TRBJ1-1; a possible D gene is TRBD1 (6 bases). The CDR3 DNA reads TGTGCCAGCAGTTTGAGGGGGGCCTTTAACACTGAAGCTTTCTTT. Encoded protein: CASSLRGAFNTEAFF.